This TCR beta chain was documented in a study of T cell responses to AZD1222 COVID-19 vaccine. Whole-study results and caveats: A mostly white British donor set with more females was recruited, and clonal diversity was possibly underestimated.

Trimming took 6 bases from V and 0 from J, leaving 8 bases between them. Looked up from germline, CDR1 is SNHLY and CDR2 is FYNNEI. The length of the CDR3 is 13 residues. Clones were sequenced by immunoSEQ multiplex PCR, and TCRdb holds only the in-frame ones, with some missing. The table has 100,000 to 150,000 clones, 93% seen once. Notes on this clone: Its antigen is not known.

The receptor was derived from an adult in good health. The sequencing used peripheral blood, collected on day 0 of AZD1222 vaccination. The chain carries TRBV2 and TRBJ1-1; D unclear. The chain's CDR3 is CASRAEMNTEAFF. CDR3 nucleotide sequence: TGTGCCAGCAGGGCAGAAATGAACACTGAAGCTTTCTTT.